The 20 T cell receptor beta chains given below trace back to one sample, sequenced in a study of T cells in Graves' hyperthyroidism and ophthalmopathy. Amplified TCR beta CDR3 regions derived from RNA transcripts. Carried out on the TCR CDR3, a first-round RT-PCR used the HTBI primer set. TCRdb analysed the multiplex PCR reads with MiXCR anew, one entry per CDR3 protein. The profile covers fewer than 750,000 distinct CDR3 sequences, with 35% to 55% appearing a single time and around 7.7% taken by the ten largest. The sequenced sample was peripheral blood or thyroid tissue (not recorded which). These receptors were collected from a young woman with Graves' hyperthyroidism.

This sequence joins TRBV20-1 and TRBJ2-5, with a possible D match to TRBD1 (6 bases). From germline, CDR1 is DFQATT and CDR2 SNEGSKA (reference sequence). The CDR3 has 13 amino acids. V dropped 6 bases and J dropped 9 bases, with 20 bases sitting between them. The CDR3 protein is CSASGQGNQPQYF. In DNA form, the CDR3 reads TGCAGTGCGAGCGGCCAGGGGAATCAGCCCCAGTACTTC.

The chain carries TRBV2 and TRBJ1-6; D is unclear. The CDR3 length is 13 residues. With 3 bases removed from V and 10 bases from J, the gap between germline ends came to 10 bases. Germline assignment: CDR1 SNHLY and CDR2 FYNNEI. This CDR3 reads CASSEAAKSPLHF. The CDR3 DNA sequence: TGTGCCAGCAGTGAGGCTGCTAAATCACCCCTCCACTTT.

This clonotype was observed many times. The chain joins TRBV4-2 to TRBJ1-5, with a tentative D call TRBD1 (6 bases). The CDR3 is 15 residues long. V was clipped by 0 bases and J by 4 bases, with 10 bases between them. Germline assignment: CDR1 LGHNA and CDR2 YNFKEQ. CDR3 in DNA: TGTGCCAGCAGCCAAGATCAGGGGATGAATCAGCCCCAGCATTTT. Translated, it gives CASSQDQGMNQPQHF.

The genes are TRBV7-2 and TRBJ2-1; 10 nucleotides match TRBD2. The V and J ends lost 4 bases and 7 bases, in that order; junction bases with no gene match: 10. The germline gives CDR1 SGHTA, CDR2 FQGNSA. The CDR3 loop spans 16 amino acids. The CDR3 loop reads CASSWASGRSGNEQFF. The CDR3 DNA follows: TGTGCCAGCAGCTGGGCTAGCGGGAGATCGGGTAATGAGCAGTTCTTC.

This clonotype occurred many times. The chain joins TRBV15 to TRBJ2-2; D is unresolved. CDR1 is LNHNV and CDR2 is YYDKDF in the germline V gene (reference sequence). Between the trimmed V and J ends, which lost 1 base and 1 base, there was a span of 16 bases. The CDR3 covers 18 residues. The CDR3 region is CATSRVKTSRVNTGELFF. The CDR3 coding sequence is TGTGCCACCAGCAGAGTTAAGACATCTCGAGTGAACACCGGGGAGCTGTTTTTT.

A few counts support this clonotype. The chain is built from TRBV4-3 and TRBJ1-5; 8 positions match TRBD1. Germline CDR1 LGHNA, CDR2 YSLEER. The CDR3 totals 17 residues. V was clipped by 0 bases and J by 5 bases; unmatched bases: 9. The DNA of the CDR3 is TGCGCCAGCAGCCAAGATATGAGCAGGGGGCCGGATCAGCCCCAGCATTTT. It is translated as CASSQDMSRGPDQPQHF.

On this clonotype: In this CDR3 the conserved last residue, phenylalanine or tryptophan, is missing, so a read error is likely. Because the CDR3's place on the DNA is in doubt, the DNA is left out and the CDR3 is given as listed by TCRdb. The CDR3 sequence: CASSARELS. This chain connects TRBV7-9 to TRBJ1-2; TRBD1, the D gene given by the table, was not confirmed from the DNA. Inclusive of both ends, the CDR3 amounts to 9 amino acids. Germline-derived CDR1 and CDR2 are SEHNR and FQNEAQ (reference sequence).

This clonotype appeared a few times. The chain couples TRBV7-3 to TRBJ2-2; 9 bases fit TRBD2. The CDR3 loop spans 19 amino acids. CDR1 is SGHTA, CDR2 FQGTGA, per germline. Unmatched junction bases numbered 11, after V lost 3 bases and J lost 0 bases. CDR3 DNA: TGTGCCAGCAGCTTGGCCGGGACTAGCCTTAAAACGAACACCGGGGAGCTGTTTTTT. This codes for CASSLAGTSLKTNTGELFF.

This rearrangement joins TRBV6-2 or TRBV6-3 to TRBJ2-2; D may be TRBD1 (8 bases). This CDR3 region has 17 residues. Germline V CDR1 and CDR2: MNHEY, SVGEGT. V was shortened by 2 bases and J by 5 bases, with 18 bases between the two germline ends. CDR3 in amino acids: CASSYPGQGGRTGELFF. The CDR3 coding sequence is TGTGCCAGCAGTTACCCAGGACAGGGAGGGCGTACCGGGGAGCTGTTTTTT.

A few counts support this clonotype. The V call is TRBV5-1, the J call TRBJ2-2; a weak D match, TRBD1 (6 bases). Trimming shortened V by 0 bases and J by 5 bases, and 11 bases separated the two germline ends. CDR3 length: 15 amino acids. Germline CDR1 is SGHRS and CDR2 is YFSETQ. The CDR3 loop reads CASSLEPGATGELFF. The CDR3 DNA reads TGCGCCAGCAGCTTGGAGCCAGGGGCTACCGGGGAGCTGTTTTTT.

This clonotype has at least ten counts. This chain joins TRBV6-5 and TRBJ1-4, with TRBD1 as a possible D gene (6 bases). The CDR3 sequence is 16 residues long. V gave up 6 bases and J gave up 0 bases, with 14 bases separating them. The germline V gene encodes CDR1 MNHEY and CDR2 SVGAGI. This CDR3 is CASRSIDRPTNEKLFF. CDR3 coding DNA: TGTGCCAGCAGGTCGATAGACAGGCCAACTAATGAAAAACTGTTTTTT.

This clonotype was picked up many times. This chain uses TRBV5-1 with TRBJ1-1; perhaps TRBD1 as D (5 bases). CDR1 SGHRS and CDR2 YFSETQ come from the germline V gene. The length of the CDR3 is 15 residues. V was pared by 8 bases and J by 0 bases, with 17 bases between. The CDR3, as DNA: TGCGCCAGTGCTGAAGGACAAGAAATGAACACTGAAGCTTTCTTT. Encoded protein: CASAEGQEMNTEAFF.

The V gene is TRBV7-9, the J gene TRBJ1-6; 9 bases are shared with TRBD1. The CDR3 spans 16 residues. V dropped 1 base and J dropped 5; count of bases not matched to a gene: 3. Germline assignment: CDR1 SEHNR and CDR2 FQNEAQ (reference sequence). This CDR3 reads CASSLGTGADNSPLHF. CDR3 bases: TGTGCCAGCAGCTTAGGGACAGGGGCGGATAATTCACCCCTCCACTTT. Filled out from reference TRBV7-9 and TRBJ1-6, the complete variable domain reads DTGVSQNPRHKITKRGQNVTFRCDPISEHNRLYWYRQTLGQGPEFLTYFQNEAQLEKSRLLSDRFSAERPKGSFSTLEIQRTEQGDSAMYLCASSLGTGADNSPLHFGNGTRLTVT.

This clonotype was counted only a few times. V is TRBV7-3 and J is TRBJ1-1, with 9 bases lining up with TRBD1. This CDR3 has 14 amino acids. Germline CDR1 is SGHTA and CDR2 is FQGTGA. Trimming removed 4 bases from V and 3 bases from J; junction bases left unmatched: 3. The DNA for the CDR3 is TGTGCCAGCAGCTACAGGGGGCTGGACACTGAAGCTTTCTTT. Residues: CASSYRGLDTEAFF.

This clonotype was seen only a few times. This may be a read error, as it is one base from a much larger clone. The CDR3 reads CAISYKSSAGPLHF. The CDR3 DNA reads TGTGCCATCAGTTACAAGTCCTCCGCCGGACCCCTCCACTTT. The chain has TRBV6-5 and TRBJ1-6, with D hard to call. The CDR3 has 14 amino acids. Looked up from germline, CDR1 is MNHEY and CDR2 is SVGAGI.

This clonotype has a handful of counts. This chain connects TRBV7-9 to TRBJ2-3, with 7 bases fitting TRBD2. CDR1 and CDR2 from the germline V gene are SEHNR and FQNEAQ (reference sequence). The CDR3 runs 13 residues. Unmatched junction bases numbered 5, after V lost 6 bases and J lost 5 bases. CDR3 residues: CASSYPSGDTQYF. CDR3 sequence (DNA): TGTGCCAGCAGTTACCCTAGCGGAGATACGCAGTATTTT.

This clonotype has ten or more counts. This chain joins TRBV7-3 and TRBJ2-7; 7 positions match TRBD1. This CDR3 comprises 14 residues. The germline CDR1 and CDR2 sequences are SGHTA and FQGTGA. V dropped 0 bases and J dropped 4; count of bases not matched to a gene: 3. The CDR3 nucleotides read TGTGCCAGCAGCTTAACAGGGGGCGCGTACGAGCAGTACTTC. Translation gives CASSLTGGAYEQYF.

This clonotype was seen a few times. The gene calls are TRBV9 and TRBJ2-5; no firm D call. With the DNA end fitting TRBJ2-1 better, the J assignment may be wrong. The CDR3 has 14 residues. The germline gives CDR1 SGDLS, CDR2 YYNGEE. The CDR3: CASSATADNNEQFF. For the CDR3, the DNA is TGTGCCAGCAGCGCTACCGCTGACAACAATGAGCAGTTCTTC.

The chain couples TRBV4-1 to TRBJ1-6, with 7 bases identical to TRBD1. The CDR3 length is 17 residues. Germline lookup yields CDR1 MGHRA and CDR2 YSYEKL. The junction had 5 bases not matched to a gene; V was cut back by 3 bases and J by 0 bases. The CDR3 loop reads CASSQTGTSSYNSPLHF. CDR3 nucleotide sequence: TGCGCCAGCAGCCAGACAGGGACGAGCTCCTATAATTCACCCCTCCACTTT.

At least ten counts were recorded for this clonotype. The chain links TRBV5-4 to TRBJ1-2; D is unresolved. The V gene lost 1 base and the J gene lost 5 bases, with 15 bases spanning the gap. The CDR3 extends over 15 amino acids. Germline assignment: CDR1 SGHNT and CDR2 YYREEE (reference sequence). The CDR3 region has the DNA TGTGCCAGCAGCTTGACGGCAGGCAACGCATATGGCTACACCTTC. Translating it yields CASSLTAGNAYGYTF.